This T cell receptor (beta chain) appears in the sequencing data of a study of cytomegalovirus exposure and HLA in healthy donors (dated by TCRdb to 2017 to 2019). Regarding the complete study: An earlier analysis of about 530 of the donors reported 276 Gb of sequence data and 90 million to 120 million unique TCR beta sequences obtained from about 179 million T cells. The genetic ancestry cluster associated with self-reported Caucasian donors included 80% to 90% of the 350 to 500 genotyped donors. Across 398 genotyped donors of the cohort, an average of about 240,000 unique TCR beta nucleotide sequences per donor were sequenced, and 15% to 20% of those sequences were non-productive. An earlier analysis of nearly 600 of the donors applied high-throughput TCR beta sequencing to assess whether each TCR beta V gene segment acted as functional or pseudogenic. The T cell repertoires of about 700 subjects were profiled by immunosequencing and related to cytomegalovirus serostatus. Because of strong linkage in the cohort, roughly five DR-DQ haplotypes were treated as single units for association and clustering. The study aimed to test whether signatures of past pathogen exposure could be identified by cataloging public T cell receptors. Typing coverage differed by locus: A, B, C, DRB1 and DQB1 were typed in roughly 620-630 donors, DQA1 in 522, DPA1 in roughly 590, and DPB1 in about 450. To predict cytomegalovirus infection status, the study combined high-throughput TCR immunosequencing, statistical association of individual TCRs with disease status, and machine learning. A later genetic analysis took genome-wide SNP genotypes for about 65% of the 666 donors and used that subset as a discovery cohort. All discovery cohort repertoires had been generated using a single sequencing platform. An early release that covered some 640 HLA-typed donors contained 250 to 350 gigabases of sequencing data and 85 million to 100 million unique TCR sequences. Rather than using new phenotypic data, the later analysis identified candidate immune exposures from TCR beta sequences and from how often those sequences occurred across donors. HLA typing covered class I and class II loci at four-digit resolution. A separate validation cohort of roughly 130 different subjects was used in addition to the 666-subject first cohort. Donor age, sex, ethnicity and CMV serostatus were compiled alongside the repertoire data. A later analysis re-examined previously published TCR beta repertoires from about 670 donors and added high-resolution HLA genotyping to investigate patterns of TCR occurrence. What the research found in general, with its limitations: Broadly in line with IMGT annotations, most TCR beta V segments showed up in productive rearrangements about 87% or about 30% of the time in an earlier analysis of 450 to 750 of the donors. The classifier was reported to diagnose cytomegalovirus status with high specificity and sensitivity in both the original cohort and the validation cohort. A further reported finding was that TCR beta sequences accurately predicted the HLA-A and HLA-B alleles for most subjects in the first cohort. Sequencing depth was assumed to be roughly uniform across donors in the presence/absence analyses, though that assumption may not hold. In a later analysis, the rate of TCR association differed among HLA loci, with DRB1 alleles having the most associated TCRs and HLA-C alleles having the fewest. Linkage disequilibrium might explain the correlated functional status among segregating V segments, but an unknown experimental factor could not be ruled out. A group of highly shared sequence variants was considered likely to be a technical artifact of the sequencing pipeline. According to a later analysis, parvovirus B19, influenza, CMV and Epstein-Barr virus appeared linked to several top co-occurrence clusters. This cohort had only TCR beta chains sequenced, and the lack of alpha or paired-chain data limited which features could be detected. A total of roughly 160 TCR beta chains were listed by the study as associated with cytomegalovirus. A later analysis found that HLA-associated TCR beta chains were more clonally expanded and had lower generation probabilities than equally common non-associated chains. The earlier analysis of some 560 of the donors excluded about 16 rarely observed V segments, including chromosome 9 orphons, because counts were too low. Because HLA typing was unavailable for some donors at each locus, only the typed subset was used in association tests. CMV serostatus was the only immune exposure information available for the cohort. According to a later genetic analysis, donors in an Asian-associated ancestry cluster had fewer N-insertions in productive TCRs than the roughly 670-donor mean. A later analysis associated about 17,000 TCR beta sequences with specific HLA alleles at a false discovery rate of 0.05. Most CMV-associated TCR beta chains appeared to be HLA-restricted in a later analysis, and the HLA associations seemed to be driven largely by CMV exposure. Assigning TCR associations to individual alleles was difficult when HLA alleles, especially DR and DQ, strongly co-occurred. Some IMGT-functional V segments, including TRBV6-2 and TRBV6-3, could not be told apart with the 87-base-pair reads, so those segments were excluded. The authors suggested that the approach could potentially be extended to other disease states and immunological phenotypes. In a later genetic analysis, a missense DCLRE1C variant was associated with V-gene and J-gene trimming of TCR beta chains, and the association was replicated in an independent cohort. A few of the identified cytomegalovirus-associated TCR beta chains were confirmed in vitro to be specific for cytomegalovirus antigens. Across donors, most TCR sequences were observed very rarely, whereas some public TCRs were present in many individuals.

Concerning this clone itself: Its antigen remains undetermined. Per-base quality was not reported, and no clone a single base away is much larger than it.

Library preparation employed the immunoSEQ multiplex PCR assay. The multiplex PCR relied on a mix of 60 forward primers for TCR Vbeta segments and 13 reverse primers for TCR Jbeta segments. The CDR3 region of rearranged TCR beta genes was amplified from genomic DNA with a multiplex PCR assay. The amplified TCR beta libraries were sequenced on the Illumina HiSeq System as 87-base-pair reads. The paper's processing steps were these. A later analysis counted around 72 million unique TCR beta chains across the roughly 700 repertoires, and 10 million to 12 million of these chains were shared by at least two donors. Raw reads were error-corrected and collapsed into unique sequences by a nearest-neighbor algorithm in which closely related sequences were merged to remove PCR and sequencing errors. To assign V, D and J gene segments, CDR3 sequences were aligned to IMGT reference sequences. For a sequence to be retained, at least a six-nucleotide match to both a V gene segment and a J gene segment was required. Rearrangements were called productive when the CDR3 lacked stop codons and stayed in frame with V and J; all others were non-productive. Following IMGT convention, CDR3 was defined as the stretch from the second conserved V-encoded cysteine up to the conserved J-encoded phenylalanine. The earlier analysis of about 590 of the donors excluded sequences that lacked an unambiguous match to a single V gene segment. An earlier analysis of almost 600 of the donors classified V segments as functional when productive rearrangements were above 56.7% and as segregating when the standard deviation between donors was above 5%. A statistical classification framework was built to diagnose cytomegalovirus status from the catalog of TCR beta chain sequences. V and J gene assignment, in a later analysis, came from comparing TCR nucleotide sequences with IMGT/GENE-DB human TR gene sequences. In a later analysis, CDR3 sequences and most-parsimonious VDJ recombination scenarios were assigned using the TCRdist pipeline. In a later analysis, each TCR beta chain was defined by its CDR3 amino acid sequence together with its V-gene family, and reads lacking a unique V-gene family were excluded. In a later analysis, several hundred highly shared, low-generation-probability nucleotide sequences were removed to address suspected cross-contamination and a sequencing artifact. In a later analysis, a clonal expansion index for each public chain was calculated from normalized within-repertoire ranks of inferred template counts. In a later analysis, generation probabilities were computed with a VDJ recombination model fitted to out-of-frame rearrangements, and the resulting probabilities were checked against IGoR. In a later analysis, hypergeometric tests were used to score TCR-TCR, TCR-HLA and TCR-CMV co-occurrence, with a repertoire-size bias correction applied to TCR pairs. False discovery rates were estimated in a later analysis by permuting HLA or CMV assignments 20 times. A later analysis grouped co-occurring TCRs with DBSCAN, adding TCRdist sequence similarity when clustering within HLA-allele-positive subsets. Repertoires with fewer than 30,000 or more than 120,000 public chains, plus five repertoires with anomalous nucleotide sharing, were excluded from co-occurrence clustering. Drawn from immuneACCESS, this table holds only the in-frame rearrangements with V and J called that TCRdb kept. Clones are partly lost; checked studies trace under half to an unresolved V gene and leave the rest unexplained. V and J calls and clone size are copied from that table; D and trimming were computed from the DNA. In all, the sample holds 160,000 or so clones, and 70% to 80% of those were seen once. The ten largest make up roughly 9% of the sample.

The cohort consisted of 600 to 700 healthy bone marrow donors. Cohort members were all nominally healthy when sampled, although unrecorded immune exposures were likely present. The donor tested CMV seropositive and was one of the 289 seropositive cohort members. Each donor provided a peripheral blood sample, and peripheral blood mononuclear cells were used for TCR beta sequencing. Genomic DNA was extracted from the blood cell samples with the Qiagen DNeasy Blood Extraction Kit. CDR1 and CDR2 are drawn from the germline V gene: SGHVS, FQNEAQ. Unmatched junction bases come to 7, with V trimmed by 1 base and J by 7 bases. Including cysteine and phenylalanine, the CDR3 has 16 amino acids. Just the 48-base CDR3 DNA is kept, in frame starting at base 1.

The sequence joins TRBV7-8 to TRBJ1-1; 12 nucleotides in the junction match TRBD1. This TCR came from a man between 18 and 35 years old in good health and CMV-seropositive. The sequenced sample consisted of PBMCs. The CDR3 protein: CASSLGGQGAQGEAFF. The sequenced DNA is TGTGCCAGCAGCTTAGGGGGACAGGGGGCACAAGGTGAAGCTTTCTTT.